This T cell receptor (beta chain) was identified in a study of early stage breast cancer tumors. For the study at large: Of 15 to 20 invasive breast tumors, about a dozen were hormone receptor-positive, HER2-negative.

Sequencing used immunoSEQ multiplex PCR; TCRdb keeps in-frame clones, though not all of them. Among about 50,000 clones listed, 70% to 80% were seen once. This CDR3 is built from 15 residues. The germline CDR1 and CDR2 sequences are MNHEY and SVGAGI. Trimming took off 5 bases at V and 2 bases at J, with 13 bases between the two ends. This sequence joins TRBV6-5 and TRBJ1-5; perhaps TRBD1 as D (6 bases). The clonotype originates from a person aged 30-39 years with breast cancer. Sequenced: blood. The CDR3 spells CASSHGQSRNQPQHF. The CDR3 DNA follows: TGTGCCAGCAGTCACGGACAGAGTCGCAATCAGCCCCAGCATTTT.